One and the same sample provided the 6 T cell receptor beta chains below, sequenced in a study of cytomegalovirus exposure and HLA in healthy donors. With 60 Vbeta and 13 Jbeta primers, the PCR was carried out. The assay was immunoSEQ multiplex PCR, and TCRdb's table has in-frame clones only and misses some. The table lists 250,000 or so clones, around 90% of them singletons. The sequenced material came from PBMCs. The receptors originated from a girl aged 2 to 9 in good health and CMV-seronegative.

This clone was counted a single time. V usage is TRBV28 and J usage is TRBJ1-2; D is perhaps TRBD1 (5 bases). The CDR3 is made up of 15 amino acids. Germline CDR1 MDHEN, CDR2 SYDVKM. Between the trimmed V and J ends, which lost 2 bases and 6 bases, there was a span of 16 bases. CDR3: CASSLPSGGANGYTF. The CDR3 DNA reads TGTGCCAGCAGTTTACCTTCAGGAGGGGCGAATGGCTACACCTTC.

The gene calls are TRBV28 and TRBJ2-7; 9 nucleotides agree with TRBD1. The CDR3 is made up of 16 amino acids. CDR1 MDHEN and CDR2 SYDVKM come from the germline V gene. V trimming: 4 bases; J trimming: 4 bases; junction bases outside the gene matches: 11. The CDR3 reads CASSSNGQGQSYEQYF. The CDR3 DNA is TGTGCCAGCAGTTCTAATGGACAGGGGCAATCGTACGAGCAGTACTTC.

Remarks on this clone: The same CDR3 arises from other DNA sequences in this sample as well. The CDR3 DNA is TGTGCCAGCAGCTCTACCGGACAGGGCCGAGATAGCAATCAGCCCCAGCATTTT. Translating gives CASSSTGQGRDSNQPQHF. The chain carries TRBV5-4 and TRBJ1-5; 8 bases map to TRBD1. The CDR3 is 18 residues long. CDR1 is SGHNT, CDR2 YYREEE, per germline (reference sequence). With 3 bases clipped from V and 0 bases from J, the junction kept 11 bases outside the gene matches.

This clone was found once. The chain links TRBV13 to TRBJ2-7; 8 bases fit TRBD1. The V gene's germline CDR1 is PRHDT and CDR2 FYEKMQ (reference sequence). The junction had 10 bases not matched to a gene; V was cut back by 4 bases and J by 2 bases. The CDR3 extends over 16 amino acids. The CDR3 region is CASSWDQGAETYEQYF. CDR3 sequence (DNA): TGTGCCAGCAGCTGGGACCAGGGGGCAGAAACCTACGAGCAGTACTTC. Full variable domain (missing parts from reference TRBV13 and TRBJ2-7): AAGVIQSPRHLIKEKRETATLKCYPIPRHDTVYWYQQGPGQDPQFLISFYEKMQSDKGSIPDRFSAQQFSDYHSELNMSSLELGDSALYFCASSWDQGAETYEQYFGPGTRLTVT.

The chain employs TRBV2 and TRBJ1-5; 11 bases line up with TRBD1. Per germline, CDR1 SNHLY and CDR2 FYNNEI. With V trimmed by 4 bases and J by 3 bases, 2 bases remained unmatched. The CDR3 contains 15 residues. The CDR3 DNA reads TGTGCCAGCAGTGGGGACAGGGGGACCAATCAGCCCCAGCATTTT. This sequence encodes CASSGDRGTNQPQHF.

The V gene is TRBV5-6, the J gene TRBJ2-6, with D possibly being TRBD1 (5 bases). With 0 bases removed from V and 2 bases from J, the gap between germline ends came to 6 bases. The CDR3 has 15 amino acids. Germline CDR1 and CDR2: SGHDT and YYEEEE. The CDR3 is CASSLAGTGANVLTF. CDR3 nucleotides: TGTGCCAGCAGCTTGGCAGGGACTGGGGCCAACGTCCTGACTTTC.